This section outlines one T cell receptor beta chain sequence together with its context. Antigen: not known. This entry belongs to a study of T cells after yellow fever vaccination. Study-wide points: At about 97% for CD4 and about 91% for CD8, most primary-vaccination clones showed up again after the booster.

From germline, CDR1 is SGDLS and CDR2 YYNGEE. The CDR3 is 14 amino acids. The V end lost 3 bases, the J end lost 2 bases, and 12 bases lay between the germline ends. Via MiXCR, TCRdb re-called the 5' RACE reads, giving one row per CDR3 protein. Among approximately 260,000 distinct CDR3 sequences, roughly 13% were seen once, and the ten largest hold roughly 0.5%. The chain recombines TRBV9 with TRBJ2-7; the D is unclear. The receptor was isolated from a man younger than 45 who received the YFV17D yellow fever vaccine. Specimen: CD4+ T cells sorted from PBMCs, collected 45 days after the yellow fever booster vaccination. CDR3 DNA: TGTGCCAGCAGCGCCGGTGGTTCGCCCTACGAGCAGTACTTC. Amino acids: CASSAGGSPYEQYF. Using reference TRBV9 and TRBJ2-7 for the parts outside the CDR3, the full variable domain is DSGVTQTPKHLITATGQRVTLRCSPRSGDLSVYWYQQSLDQGLQFLIQYYNGEERAKGNILERFSAQQFPDLHSELNLSSLELGDSALYFCASSAGGSPYEQYFGPGTRLTVT.